Below, 29 T cell receptor beta chains from the same sample are listed, as sequenced in a study of blood T cell repertoires in COVID-19. Clones were sequenced by immunoSEQ multiplex PCR, and TCRdb holds only the in-frame ones, with some missing. The table includes approximately 450,000 clones, about 89% detected once. The material sequenced was peripheral blood. These receptors all come from a woman in her twenties or thirties with acute or convalescent COVID-19.

This clone was picked up a small number of times. The J gene is TRBJ1-5, the V gene TRBV7-3; D ambiguous. With 5 bases removed from V and 4 bases from J, the gap between germline ends came to 3 bases. Germline loops: CDR1 SGHTA, CDR2 FQGTGA. The CDR3 consists of 11 residues. CDR3 amino acids: CASSPNQPQHF. As DNA, the CDR3 is TGTGCCAGCAGCCCTAATCAGCCCCAGCATTTT.

The chain couples TRBV4-1 to TRBJ2-7; possibly TRBD2 for D (7 bases). This CDR3 has 17 residues. The germline CDR1 and CDR2 sequences are MGHRA and YSYEKL. Trimming took off 0 bases at V and 4 bases at J, with 19 bases between the two ends. The CDR3, as DNA: TGCGCCAGCAGCCAAGAGTGGGGGGGGCTCACCACTTACGAGCAGTACTTC. Encoded protein: CASSQEWGGLTTYEQYF.

The chain couples TRBV6-1 to TRBJ1-2; the match to TRBD1 covers 8 bases. CDR3 size: 12 residues. J was trimmed by 5 bases and V by 9 bases; bases with no gene match: 5. The germline V gene encodes CDR1 MNHNS and CDR2 SASEGT. The CDR3 nucleotides read TGTGCCAGTTGGACAGGGCCTTATGGCTACACCTTC. As protein: CASWTGPYGYTF.

The rearrangement uses TRBV6-5 and TRBJ1-3; TRBD1 might be the D (5 bases). Germline V gene data show CDR1 as MNHEY and CDR2 as SVGAGI. The CDR3 has 12 residues. Between the trimmed V and J ends, which lost 7 bases and 6 bases, there was a span of 10 bases. CDR3 nucleotides: TGTGCCAGCACAGGGCACGAAAACACCATATATTTT. Encoded protein: CASTGHENTIYF.

The chain combines TRBV10-2 with TRBJ2-1, with a weak D call TRBD2 (5 bases). This CDR3 comprises 13 residues. V was cut by 5 bases and J by 8 bases, with 13 bases left in between. The germline CDR1 and CDR2 sequences are WSHSY and SAAADI. The CDR3 protein is CASSITSLYEQFF. CDR3 DNA: TGCGCCAGCAGTATAACTAGTCTTTATGAGCAGTTCTTC.

The chain employs TRBV11-2 and TRBJ2-5; TRBD1 aligns across 8 bases. There are 15 residues in the CDR3. Germline CDR1 reads SGHAT; CDR2 reads FQNNGV. V was clipped by 1 base and J by 2 bases; unmatched bases: 3. CDR3 region: CASSLGQGRQETQYF. The CDR3 DNA is TGTGCCAGCAGCTTAGGACAGGGGCGGCAAGAGACCCAGTACTTC.

The genes are TRBV6-5 and TRBJ1-1; 10 positions agree with TRBD1. CDR1 is MNHEY and CDR2 is SVGAGI in the germline V gene. V trimming: 6 bases; J trimming: 6 bases; junction bases outside the gene matches: 7. The CDR3 extends over 14 amino acids. CDR3 in DNA: TGTGCCAGCAGCCGCATTGGGACAGGGGCTGAAGCTTTCTTT. Translating gives CASSRIGTGAEAFF.

The V and J genes are TRBV11-2 and TRBJ2-1, with a tentative D call TRBD1 (5 bases). The CDR3 has 17 amino acids. V lost 0 bases to trimming and J lost 5 bases, with 17 bases between them. Per germline, CDR1 SGHAT and CDR2 FQNNGV. The CDR3: CASSLDWGLKRHNEQFF. DNA for the CDR3: TGTGCCAGCAGCTTAGATTGGGGCCTAAAGAGGCACAATGAGCAGTTCTTC.

The V gene is TRBV10-1, the J gene TRBJ2-3; D unclear. CDR1 and CDR2 from the germline V gene are WNHNN and SYGVQD (reference sequence). The CDR3 is 14 amino acids. V was clipped by 2 bases and J by 2 bases, with 8 bases between them. The CDR3 spells CASSEARVTDTQYF. The CDR3 DNA reads TGCGCCAGCAGTGAGGCCCGGGTCACAGATACGCAGTATTTT.

The chain couples TRBV6-1 to TRBJ2-1; possible D gene TRBD1, 5 bases. Per germline, CDR1 MNHNS and CDR2 SASEGT. V was cut by 3 bases and J by 5 bases, with 11 bases left in between. CDR3 length: 14 residues. The CDR3 loop reads CASSDRVGNNEQFF. Written as DNA, the CDR3 is TGTGCCAGCAGTGACAGGGTGGGGAACAATGAGCAGTTCTTC.

This clone showed up just once. The gene calls are TRBV19 and TRBJ2-2; perhaps TRBD1 as D (5 bases). Germline CDR1 LNHDA, CDR2 SQIVND (reference sequence). This CDR3 is built from 14 residues. With 1 base removed from V and 7 bases from J, the gap between germline ends came to 10 bases. The CDR3 DNA follows: TGTGCCAGTAGTATAGTAGGGGCCATCGGGGAGCTGTTTTTT. Protein: CASSIVGAIGELFF.

The chain has TRBV30 and TRBJ1-1; 10 nucleotides agree with TRBD1. V lost 3 bases, J lost 6 bases, and 4 bases stayed unmatched. Looked up from germline, CDR1 is GTSNPN and CDR2 is SVGIG (reference sequence). The CDR3 is 13 amino acids. CDR3 residues: CAWSSGQGAEAFF. CDR3 in DNA: TGTGCCTGGAGCTCAGGACAGGGGGCTGAAGCTTTCTTT.

This sequence joins TRBV2 and TRBJ1-2; maybe TRBD1 (5 bases). Trimming left V 4 bases short and J 4 bases short, with 10 bases between. Germline V gene lookup returns CDR1 SNHLY and CDR2 FYNNEI. The length of the CDR3 is 13 residues. The CDR3 sequence is CASSVGGGYGYTF. DNA of the CDR3: TGTGCCAGCAGTGTCGGGGGGGGCTATGGCTACACCTTC. Variable domain in full (rest from reference TRBV2 and TRBJ1-2): EPEVTQTPSHQVTQMGQEVILRCVPISNHLYFYWYRQILGQKVEFLVSFYNNEISEKSEIFDDQFSVERPDGSNFTLKIRSTKLEDSAMYFCASSVGGGYGYTFGSGTRLTVV.

This clone was seen only a few times. This chain uses TRBV30 with TRBJ2-2; 7 bases agree with TRBD1. V gave up 7 bases and J gave up 5 bases; unmatched junction bases: 10. The germline V gene encodes CDR1 GTSNPN and CDR2 SVGIG (reference sequence). This CDR3 has 14 amino acids. CDR3 protein: CASGQFGRTGELFF. The DNA of the CDR3 is TGTGCCTCGGGACAGTTTGGCAGGACCGGGGAGCTGTTTTTT.

The chain joins TRBV13 to TRBJ1-4; 9 bases line up with TRBD1. This CDR3 has 13 amino acids. Per germline, CDR1 PRHDT and CDR2 FYEKMQ (reference sequence). V shed 5 bases and J 8 bases; nucleotides not matched to a gene: 3. This CDR3 is CASSVQGAEKLFF. As DNA, the CDR3 is TGTGCCAGCAGCGTACAGGGGGCGGAAAAACTGTTTTTT.

The rearrangement uses TRBV5-1 and TRBJ2-5; 12 bases align to TRBD2. CDR3 length: 17 amino acids. The germline gives CDR1 SGHRS, CDR2 YFSETQ. V lost 4 bases to trimming and J lost 2 bases; unmatched junction nucleotides: 9. The CDR3 DNA follows: TGCGCCAGCAGCACCGGACTAGCGGGAAATGGTCAAGAGACCCAGTACTTC. It specifies CASSTGLAGNGQETQYF.

The rearrangement links TRBV2 to TRBJ2-5; 8 nucleotides match TRBD1. The CDR3 totals 13 residues. Germline V gene data show CDR1 as SNHLY and CDR2 as FYNNEI. V was clipped by 10 bases and J by 2 bases; unmatched bases: 6. DNA of the CDR3: TGTGCCACAGGGGGCAGCGGGCAAGAGACCCAGTACTTC. Its protein product is CATGGSGQETQYF.

The gene calls are TRBV13 and TRBJ2-3, with TRBD2 as a possible D gene (7 bases). Germline V CDR1 and CDR2: PRHDT, FYEKMQ (reference sequence). The V gene lost 4 bases and the J gene lost 0 bases, with 17 bases spanning the gap. This CDR3 has 17 amino acids. The CDR3: CASSSGGLPTSTDTQYF. The CDR3 DNA reads as TGTGCCAGCAGCTCCGGGGGGCTACCCACCAGCACAGATACGCAGTATTTT.

This chain links TRBV5-1 with TRBJ1-4; D might be TRBD1 (5 bases). Germline loops: CDR1 SGHRS, CDR2 YFSETQ. V lost 4 bases to trimming and J lost 5 bases, with 15 bases between them. The CDR3 covers 15 residues. CDR3 region: CASSPGGGGNEKLFF. The CDR3 bases are TGCGCCAGCAGCCCCGGCGGGGGTGGGAATGAAAAACTGTTTTTT.

V is TRBV11-1 and J is TRBJ2-3; D is unresolved. Trimming pared 1 base from V and 6 bases from J, leaving 11 bases between. The length of the CDR3 is 14 residues. Looked up from germline, CDR1 is SGHAT and CDR2 is FQDESV (reference sequence). CDR3 coding DNA: TGTGCCAGCAGCTTAGGCTACCCCGCCGATACGCAGTATTTT. Its translation: CASSLGYPADTQYF.

This chain links TRBV5-4 with TRBJ2-5; 8 nucleotides align to TRBD1. V gave up 1 base and J gave up 1 base; unmatched junction bases: 0. Germline-derived CDR1 and CDR2 are SGHNT and YYREEE (reference sequence). This CDR3 is built from 14 residues. Written as DNA, the CDR3 is TGTGCCAGCAGCTTGACAGGGGGCCAAGAGACCCAGTACTTC. Translating gives CASSLTGGQETQYF. The variable domain in full, completed from reference TRBV5-4 and TRBJ2-5, reads ETGVTQSPTHLIKTRGQQVTLRCSSQSGHNTVSWYQQALGQGPQFIFQYYREEENGRGNFPPRFSGLQFPNYSSELNVNALELDDSALYLCASSLTGGQETQYFGPGTRLLVL.

The chain is built from TRBV10-1 and TRBJ2-1; TRBD2 matches 8 bases. J gave up 8 bases and V 8 bases, and 8 bases lay outside the gene matches. Germline V gives CDR1 WNHNN, CDR2 SYGVQD (reference sequence). The CDR3 is 13 residues long. CDR3 nucleotides: TGCGCCAGCGATAGCGGGGTTGACGATGAGCAGTTCTTC. Its translation: CASDSGVDDEQFF.

The chain is built from TRBV5-1 and TRBJ2-7, with TRBD2 matching 7 bases. Trimming at V came to 1 base and at J to 3 bases, leaving 7 bases not matched to a gene. The germline gives CDR1 SGHRS, CDR2 YFSETQ. This CDR3 comprises 15 residues. CDR3 loop: CASSLSGGVYYEQYF. The CDR3, as DNA: TGCGCCAGCAGCTTGAGTGGGGGGGTTTACTACGAGCAGTACTTC.

The chain joins TRBV2 to TRBJ1-5; 10 positions match TRBD1. V dropped 3 bases and J dropped 2; count of bases not matched to a gene: 7. This CDR3 contains 17 residues. The V gene's germline CDR1 is SNHLY and CDR2 FYNNEI. The CDR3 reads CASSDTTGGRGNQPQHF. CDR3 nucleotides: TGTGCCAGCAGTGACACGACAGGGGGCCGGGGCAATCAGCCCCAGCATTTT. Full variable domain (missing parts from reference TRBV2 and TRBJ1-5): EPEVTQTPSHQVTQMGQEVILRCVPISNHLYFYWYRQILGQKVEFLVSFYNNEISEKSEIFDDQFSVERPDGSNFTLKIRSTKLEDSAMYFCASSDTTGGRGNQPQHFGDGTRLSIL.

Concerning this clone itself: An end of the junction differs from the germline gene, which may be a read error. The chain recombines TRBV12-3 or TRBV12-4 with TRBJ2-2; D is uncertain. This CDR3 is 13 amino acids long. DNA of the CDR3: TGTGTCAGCAGGCATTACATATCCGGGGAGCTGTTTTTT. Its translation is CVSRHYISGELFF.

V is TRBV2 and J is TRBJ2-5; TRBD2 agrees at 9 bases. V was pared by 8 bases and J by 4 bases, with 8 bases of the junction left unmatched. Germline values: CDR1 SNHLY, CDR2 FYNNEI. This CDR3 spans 14 amino acids. CDR3 bases: TGTGCCAGCGGCGGGGGGGCCGTTGGAGAGACCCAGTACTTC. Translating it yields CASGGGAVGETQYF.

This clone was detected only a few times. This chain connects TRBV28 to TRBJ2-7; no clear D gene. Germline values: CDR1 MDHEN, CDR2 SYDVKM. Trimming stripped 2 bases from V and 3 bases from J, with 5 bases between. The CDR3 runs 12 residues. The CDR3 DNA is TGTGCCAGCAGTTTAAGCCGCTACGAGCAGTACTTC. Its translation is CASSLSRYEQYF.

The count of this clone is one. The chain joins TRBV27 to TRBJ2-7; TRBD2 matches at 8 bases. Germline V CDR1 and CDR2: MNHEY, SMNVEV (reference sequence). CDR3 length equals 13 residues. V lost 6 bases and J lost 4; bases outside the gene matches: 5. Here the CDR3 DNA reads TGTGCCAGCAGGTACGGCGGGGGGTACGAGCAGTACTTC. Translation gives CASRYGGGYEQYF.

The table lists this clone with a few counts. V gene TRBV7-9 combines with J gene TRBJ1-4; D gene ambiguous. The CDR3 runs 14 residues. V lost 5 bases to trimming and J lost 5 bases, with 12 bases between them. Germline assignment: CDR1 SEHNR and CDR2 FQNEAQ (reference sequence). The DNA of the CDR3 is TGTGCCAGCAGCCCCTCTAGAGCCAATGAAAAACTGTTTTTT. This translates into CASSPSRANEKLFF.